This note documents a single T cell receptor (beta chain) sequence. What antigen it recognizes has not been identified. No clone much larger than this one lies a single base away; base qualities are absent. The data belong to a study of cytomegalovirus exposure and HLA in healthy donors (dated by TCRdb to the late 2010s). Concerning the study at large: In an earlier analysis of around 540 of the donors, approximately 260 Gb of sequence data and 90 million to 120 million unique TCR beta sequences from roughly 190 million T cells were reported. Across some 400 genotyped donors of the cohort, an average of roughly 230,000 unique TCR beta nucleotide sequences per donor were sequenced, and roughly a sixth of those sequences were non-productive. In a later genetic analysis, genome-wide SNP genotypes for about three fifths of the roughly 670 donors were used, and that subset was treated as a discovery cohort. Approximately 300 gigabases of sequencing data and around 80 million unique TCR sequences made up an early release that covered fewer than 650 HLA-typed donors. In the later analysis, no new phenotypic data were used to find candidate immune exposures; instead, reliance was placed on TCR beta sequences and their occurrence across donors. A later analysis re-analyzed previously published TCR beta repertoires from 500 to 700 donors and added high-resolution HLA genotyping to study TCR occurrence patterns. The study used immunosequencing to profile the T cell repertoires of 666 subjects and linked those repertoires to cytomegalovirus serostatus. An earlier analysis of a few hundred of the donors applied high-throughput TCR beta sequencing to assess whether each TCR beta V gene segment acted as functional or pseudogenic. The study aimed to test whether signatures of past pathogen exposure could be identified by cataloging public T cell receptors. Donor age, sex, ethnicity and CMV serostatus were compiled together with the repertoire data. Every repertoire in the discovery cohort had been generated on one and the same sequencing platform. A separate validation cohort of about 110 different subjects was used in addition to the roughly 670-subject first cohort. HLA typing covered class I and class II loci at four-digit resolution. Five DR-DQ haplotypes were handled as single units for association and clustering because linkage in the cohort was strong. Typing coverage differed by locus: A, B, C, DRB1 and DQB1 were typed in roughly 629-630 donors, DQA1 in approximately 520, DPA1 in some 570, and DPB1 in 450 to 490. Of the approximately 370 genotyped donors, 70% to 90% were placed in the genetic ancestry cluster associated with self-reported Caucasian donors. To predict cytomegalovirus infection status, the study combined high-throughput TCR immunosequencing, statistical association of individual TCRs with disease status, and machine learning.

The CDR3 numbers 15 residues from cysteine through phenylalanine. Only CDR3 DNA remains: 45 bases, in frame from the first base. A distance of 15 bases separates the germline ends of V and J, which lose 4 bases and 5 bases respectively. CDR1 and CDR2, looked up from the germline V gene, are SGHRS and YFSETQ. The cohort comprised some 700 healthy bone marrow donors. Cohort members were all nominally healthy when sampled, although unrecorded immune exposures were likely present. The donor tested CMV seropositive, placing the donor among the 310 or so seropositive members of the cohort. Each donor provided a peripheral blood sample, and peripheral blood mononuclear cells were used for TCR beta sequencing. Genomic DNA was extracted from the blood cell samples with the Qiagen DNeasy Blood Extraction Kit. Beyond this particular receptor, the publication reports: When HLA alleles, especially DR and DQ, strongly co-occurred, attributing TCR associations to individual alleles was difficult. For the cohort, immune exposure information was limited to CMV serostatus. Roughly uniform sequencing depth across donors was assumed in presence/absence analyses, although this assumption may not hold. A later analysis found that most CMV-associated TCR beta chains appeared HLA-restricted, with HLA associations seemingly driven largely by CMV exposure. In a later analysis, HLA-associated TCR beta chains showed more clonal expansion and lower generation probabilities than non-associated chains that were equally common. Because some donors lacked HLA typing at each locus, the association tests relied only on the typed subset. In vitro tests confirmed that a few of the cytomegalovirus-associated TCR beta chains recognize cytomegalovirus antigens. Broadly in line with IMGT annotations, most TCR beta V segments showed up in productive rearrangements about 90% or about 30% of the time in an earlier analysis of roughly 590 of the donors. Correlated functional status among segregating V segments might reflect linkage disequilibrium, but an unknown experimental factor could not be ruled out. Some IMGT-functional V segments, including TRBV6-2 and TRBV6-3, could not be told apart with the 87-base-pair reads, so those segments were excluded. According to a later genetic analysis, donors in an Asian-associated ancestry cluster had fewer N-insertions in productive TCRs than the approximately 700-donor mean. Most TCR sequences were observed very rarely across donors, whereas some public TCRs were present in many individuals. In both the original and validation cohorts, the classifier was reported to diagnose cytomegalovirus status with high specificity and sensitivity. A later analysis associated 16,951 TCR beta sequences with specific HLA alleles at a false discovery rate of 0.05. A later analysis found that TCR association rates varied across HLA loci, with DRB1 alleles showing the most associated TCRs and HLA-C alleles the fewest. The cohort was sequenced for TCR beta chains only, and without alpha or paired-chain data the features that could be detected were limited. An association between a missense DCLRE1C variant and V-gene and J-gene trimming of TCR beta chains was found in a later genetic analysis and replicated in an independent cohort. In a later analysis, several top co-occurrence clusters were reported to appear linked to parvovirus B19, influenza, CMV and Epstein-Barr virus. It was suggested by the authors that the approach could potentially be generalized to other disease states and immunological phenotypes. In the study, about 150 TCR beta chains were listed as associated with cytomegalovirus. The sequencing pipeline was judged likely to have produced a cluster of highly shared sequence variants as a technical artifact. Some 16 rarely observed V segments, including chromosome 9 orphons, were excluded from the earlier analysis of about 610 of the donors because counts were too low. A further reported finding was that TCR beta sequences accurately predicted the HLA-A and HLA-B alleles for most subjects in the first cohort.

Library preparation was by the immunoSEQ multiplex PCR assay. For the multiplex PCR, a mixture combining 60 forward primers for TCR Vbeta segments and 13 reverse primers for TCR Jbeta segments was used. The CDR3 region of rearranged TCR beta genes was amplified from genomic DNA by a multiplex PCR assay. The Illumina HiSeq System was used to sequence the amplified TCR beta libraries as 87-base-pair reads. Per the source publication's procedure: Across the 500 to 850 repertoires, a later analysis counted tens of millions of unique TCR beta chains, around 11 million of which were shared by at least two donors. Raw reads were error-corrected and collapsed into unique sequences by a nearest-neighbor algorithm in which closely related sequences were merged to remove PCR and sequencing errors. To assign V, D and J gene segments, CDR3 sequences were aligned to IMGT reference sequences. For a sequence to be retained, a match of at least six nucleotides to both a V gene segment and a J gene segment was required. A rearrangement counted as productive if the CDR3 had no stop codons and remained in frame with V and J, and every other rearrangement counted as non-productive. Following IMGT convention, CDR3 was defined as the stretch from the second conserved V-encoded cysteine to the conserved J-encoded phenylalanine. In an earlier analysis of more than 550 of the donors, sequences lacking an unambiguous match to a single V gene segment were excluded. In an earlier analysis of approximately 590 of the donors, a V segment was called functional when productive rearrangements were above 56.7%, and segregating when the standard deviation between donors exceeded 5%. A statistical classification framework was built to diagnose cytomegalovirus status from the catalog of TCR beta chain sequences. In a later analysis, V and J genes were assigned by comparing TCR nucleotide sequences against IMGT/GENE-DB human TR gene sequences. Using the TCRdist pipeline, a later analysis assigned CDR3 sequences along with most-parsimonious VDJ recombination scenarios. In a later analysis, each TCR beta chain was defined by its CDR3 amino acid sequence together with its V-gene family, and reads lacking a unique V-gene family were excluded. To address suspected cross-contamination and a sequencing artifact, a later analysis removed around 600 highly shared, low-generation-probability nucleotide sequences. In a later analysis, a clonal expansion index for each public chain was calculated from normalized within-repertoire ranks of inferred template counts. Generation probabilities in a later analysis came from a VDJ recombination model fitted to out-of-frame rearrangements, and those results were checked against IGoR. Hypergeometric tests were used in a later analysis to score TCR-TCR, TCR-HLA and TCR-CMV co-occurrence, with a repertoire-size bias correction applied to the TCR pairs. False discovery rates were estimated in a later analysis by permuting HLA or CMV assignments 20 times. In a later analysis, co-occurring TCRs were grouped using DBSCAN, with TCRdist sequence similarity added in when clustering inside HLA-allele-positive subsets. Co-occurrence clustering excluded repertoires with fewer than 30,000 or more than 120,000 public chains, plus five with anomalous nucleotide sharing. As stored in TCRdb, this immuneACCESS dataset retains in-frame rearrangements with V and J assigned. A fraction of the clones does not appear; measured against another copy, unresolved V genes explain less than half of the discrepancy, and the remainder lacks a known reason. V, J and clone size are taken as reported in that table, and D and trimming were inferred from the DNA itself. The sample table holds about 120,000 clones, of which around 74% were seen once. The ten largest clones take up roughly 31% of the sample.

The sequenced sample consisted of PBMCs. The chain uses TRBV5-1 and TRBJ1-4; possibly the D gene is TRBD1, per 5 matching bases. The receptor was derived from a man in his sixties in good health and CMV-seropositive. The CDR3 corresponds to CASSADISLNEKLFF. At the DNA level, the sequence is TGCGCCAGCAGCGCGGACATTTCCCTGAATGAAAAACTGTTTTTT.